This TCR beta chain was recovered during a study of cytomegalovirus exposure and HLA in healthy donors. The V segment lost 1 base and the J segment 4 bases; nucleotides outside the gene matches: 12. The CDR3 is 17 residues long. CDR1 and CDR2 (germline): SGHVS, FNYEAQ. PCR amplification relied on 60 Vbeta primers (plus 13 Jbeta primers). Repertoires were generated with immunoSEQ multiplex PCR, while TCRdb's copy carries only in-frame clones and drops some. The table has 200,000 or so clones, over 65% seen once. The gene calls are TRBV7-6 and TRBJ2-7; 8 positions agree with TRBD2. Sequencing was performed on PBMCs. The origin of this receptor is a boy under 10 years old in good health and CMV-seronegative. This chain's CDR3 is CASSLVPLAASIYEQYF. CDR3 nucleotides: TGTGCCAGCAGCTTAGTACCACTAGCGGCGAGCATTTACGAGCAGTACTTC.